Listed here are 29 T cell receptor beta chains from one sample, sequenced in a study of blood T cell repertoires in COVID-19. The table came from immunoSEQ multiplex PCR; TCRdb's copy has only in-frame clones and leaves some out. The sample records about 39,000 clones, approximately 80% being singletons. The sequenced sample consisted of peripheral blood. The receptor set was obtained from a man in his forties or fifties with active or convalescent COVID-19.

This chain links TRBV7-9 with TRBJ2-1, with D possibly TRBD1 on 6 matching bases. Germline CDR1 and CDR2: SEHNR and FQNEAQ (reference sequence). V lost 0 bases, J lost 5 bases, and 11 bases lay in between. The CDR3 is 15 residues long. CDR3 loop: CASSLALQGDNEQFF. CDR3 coding DNA: TGTGCCAGCAGCTTAGCGCTACAGGGTGACAATGAGCAGTTCTTC.

This clone came up a few times. The chain links TRBV28 to TRBJ1-5; possible D gene TRBD1, 6 bases. This CDR3 region has 13 residues. With 6 bases removed from V and 4 bases from J, the gap between germline ends came to 10 bases. Looked up from germline, CDR1 is MDHEN and CDR2 is SYDVKM. CDR3 bases: TGTGCCAGCAGACTACAGGGTAATCAGCCCCAGCATTTT. Amino acid sequence: CASRLQGNQPQHF.

V and J are TRBV19 and TRBJ2-5; TRBD1 aligns across 8 bases. Unmatched junction bases numbered 15, after V lost 10 bases and J lost 5 bases. CDR1 is LNHDA, CDR2 SQIVND, per germline (reference sequence). CDR3 length equals 15 residues. The CDR3 region has the DNA TGTGCCACCCGACCCGCGGCAGGGGGCCCGGAGACCCAGTACTTC. Translation gives CATRPAAGGPETQYF.

The rearrangement links TRBV18 to TRBJ1-3; D gene unclear. Germline-derived CDR1 and CDR2 are KGHSH and LQKENI. The CDR3 totals 14 residues. Trimming pared 3 bases from V and 0 bases from J, leaving 6 bases between. The CDR3 DNA follows: TGTGCCAGCTCACCCCAAAACTCTGGAAACACCATATATTTT. Translated, it gives CASSPQNSGNTIYF.

CDR3 protein: CASSLEDHDRVGYTF. The CDR3 coding sequence is TGTGCCAGCAGCTTAGAGGACCACGACAGAGTTGGCTACACCTTC. The chain couples TRBV7-6 to TRBJ1-2; D is possibly TRBD1 (5 bases). V was pared by 1 base and J by 7 bases, with 16 bases between. The CDR3 is 15 amino acids. Germline values: CDR1 SGHVS, CDR2 FNYEAQ.

V gene TRBV25-1 combines with J gene TRBJ2-1; perhaps TRBD2 as D (6 bases). The CDR3 is 15 residues long. V lost 3 bases and J 2 bases, leaving 11 bases between the germline ends. The germline gives CDR1 MGHDK, CDR2 SYGVNS. DNA for the CDR3: TGTGCCAGCAGTGATGGGGCGGGGACCTACAATGAGCAGTTCTTC. Translation gives CASSDGAGTYNEQFF.

Only a few counts were recorded for this clone. V gene TRBV6-5 combines with J gene TRBJ1-1; D might be TRBD1 (6 bases). Germline values: CDR1 MNHEY, CDR2 SVGAGI. CDR3 length equals 14 residues. The V gene lost 6 bases and the J gene lost 4 bases, with 15 bases spanning the gap. CDR3 nucleotide sequence: TGTGCCAGCAGACGGACGGGGGGCGGCACTGAAGCTTTCTTT. It specifies CASRRTGGGTEAFF.

The chain couples TRBV2 to TRBJ1-1; no clear D. CDR1 SNHLY and CDR2 FYNNEI come from the germline V gene. The CDR3 spans 13 residues. With 3 bases removed from V and 4 bases from J, the gap between germline ends came to 9 bases. The CDR3 DNA is TGTGCCAGCAGTGATCGCGGGCGCACTGAAGCTTTCTTT. Its protein is CASSDRGRTEAFF.

V usage is TRBV4-1 and J usage is TRBJ1-2; D uncertain. The CDR3 extends over 16 amino acids. Germline V gene lookup returns CDR1 MGHRA and CDR2 YSYEKL. V lost 0 bases to trimming and J lost 1 base, with 12 bases between them. CDR3 nucleotide sequence: TGCGCCAGCAGCCAAGAGCGGCAAAGGAGTAACTATGGCTACACCTTC. Protein: CASSQERQRSNYGYTF.

The chain combines TRBV30 with TRBJ1-1; D may be TRBD1 (5 bases). The CDR3 is 14 amino acids. Germline CDR1 and CDR2: GTSNPN and SVGIG (reference sequence). Trimming pared 1 base from V and 4 bases from J, leaving 13 bases between. The CDR3 coding sequence is TGTGCCTGGAGTGGAACTCGCGGGGGCACTGAAGCTTTCTTT. Its protein product is CAWSGTRGGTEAFF.

This clone was seen only a few times. The genes are TRBV12-5 and TRBJ1-5, with TRBD1 matching over 8 bases. The CDR3 spans 17 residues. V was clipped by 2 bases and J by 3 bases; unmatched bases: 9. Germline V CDR1 and CDR2: LGHNT, FRNRAP. CDR3 region: CASGLSRTGQTNQPQHF. The CDR3 DNA reads TGTGCTAGTGGTTTGTCCCGGACAGGGCAAACCAATCAGCCCCAGCATTTT. Supplemented by reference TRBV12-5 and TRBJ1-5, the full variable domain reads DARVTQTPRHKVTEMGQEVTMRCQPILGHNTVFWYRQTMMQGLELLAYFRNRAPLDDSGMPKDRFSAEMPDATLATLKIQPSEPRDSAVYFCASGLSRTGQTNQPQHFGDGTRLSIL.

In its sample, this clone was seen once. The chain has TRBV13 and TRBJ2-7; 10 bases map to TRBD1. The length of the CDR3 is 14 residues. CDR1 PRHDT and CDR2 FYEKMQ come from the germline V gene (reference sequence). The V segment lost 5 bases and the J segment 4 bases; nucleotides outside the gene matches: 5. In DNA form, the CDR3 reads TGTGCCAGCAGCCCCCGGGACAGGGGTTACGAGCAGTACTTC. This sequence encodes CASSPRDRGYEQYF.

The chain has TRBV2 and TRBJ1-2; the D gene is possibly TRBD1 (6 bases). With 2 bases removed from V and 4 bases from J, the gap between germline ends came to 8 bases. The germline CDR1 and CDR2 sequences are SNHLY and FYNNEI. There are 13 residues in the CDR3. The CDR3 DNA reads as TGTGCCAGCAGTGAATTAGGGGGCTATGGCTACACCTTC. Translating gives CASSELGGYGYTF.

The CDR3, as DNA: TGTGCCAGCAGCGTCCGACTAGCGGGGGTGGGCGGGGAGCTGTTTTTT. This translates into CASSVRLAGVGGELFF. The rearrangement links TRBV9 to TRBJ2-2; 12 nucleotides line up with TRBD2. The CDR3 has 16 amino acids. Germline values: CDR1 SGDLS, CDR2 YYNGEE. V shed 2 bases and J 7 bases; nucleotides not matched to a gene: 6.

The chain employs TRBV7-9 and TRBJ2-6; no firm D call. Germline CDR1 and CDR2: SEHNR and FQNEAQ (reference sequence). The CDR3 totals 17 residues. V lost 1 base, J lost 0 bases, and 10 bases lay in between. CDR3 nucleotide sequence: TGTGCCAGCAGCTTAGGCGTTTCGTCCTCTGGGGCCAACGTCCTGACTTTC. Protein product: CASSLGVSSSGANVLTF. Complete variable domain (other parts from reference TRBV7-9 and TRBJ2-6): DTGVSQNPRHKITKRGQNVTFRCDPISEHNRLYWYRQTLGQGPEFLTYFQNEAQLEKSRLLSDRFSAERPKGSFSTLEIQRTEQGDSAMYLCASSLGVSSSGANVLTFGAGSRLTVL.

This chain joins TRBV12-3 or TRBV12-4 and TRBJ2-7; 8 nucleotides line up with TRBD1. The CDR3 has 11 amino acids. Unmatched junction bases numbered 4, after V lost 6 bases and J lost 9 bases. The CDR3 nucleotides read TGTGCCAGCAGCCAACAGGGGGGGCAGTACTTC. Its protein product is CASSQQGGQYF.

The V call is TRBV20-1, the J call TRBJ1-2, with D uncertain. Trimming pared 3 bases from V and 9 bases from J, leaving 14 bases between. CDR1 and CDR2 from the germline V gene are DFQATT and SNEGSKA (reference sequence). The CDR3 is 12 amino acids. The CDR3 reads CSASPLPGSYTF. The DNA of the CDR3 is TGCAGTGCTAGTCCTCTCCCGGGGAGCTACACCTTC.

The genes are TRBV11-2 and TRBJ2-5; TRBD2 agrees at 11 bases. This CDR3 is built from 16 residues. Losses at the gene ends were 1 base for V and 1 base for J; bases not matched to a gene: 2. CDR1 SGHAT and CDR2 FQNNGV come from the germline V gene. This CDR3 reads CASSLGLAGIQETQYF. CDR3 DNA sequence: TGTGCCAGCAGCTTAGGACTAGCGGGGATCCAAGAGACCCAGTACTTC. The full variable domain, with the rest looked up from reference TRBV11-2 and TRBJ2-5, is EAGVAQSPRYKIIEKRQSVAFWCNPISGHATLYWYQQILGQGPKLLIQFQNNGVVDDSQLPKDRFSAERLKGVDSTLKIQPAKLEDSAVYLCASSLGLAGIQETQYFGPGTRLLVL.

This clone was observed once. The V gene is TRBV24-1, the J gene TRBJ1-4; D remains unclear. Trimming removed 4 bases from V and 5 bases from J, with 16 bases in between. Germline loops: CDR1 KGHDR, CDR2 SFDVKD. The CDR3 has 16 residues. CDR3 sequence reads: CATSESEGRFNEKLFF. The CDR3 nucleotides are TGTGCCACCAGTGAGTCGGAGGGCAGATTCAATGAAAAACTGTTTTTT.

Here the CDR3 reads CASRGRVLDTQYF. The CDR3 DNA sequence: TGCGCCAGCAGAGGCAGGGTGCTAGATACGCAGTATTTT. The chain carries TRBV10-2 and TRBJ2-3, with D possibly being TRBD1 (5 bases). Looked up from germline, CDR1 is WSHSY and CDR2 is SAAADI. Trimming took 6 bases from V and 5 from J, leaving 12 bases between them. The CDR3 contains 13 residues.

This clone was recorded only once. J is TRBJ2-7 and V is TRBV11-3; 11 bases line up with TRBD1. Per the germline V gene, CDR1 is SGHNT and CDR2 is YENEEA. The CDR3 is 15 amino acids. The junction had 3 bases not matched to a gene; V was cut back by 1 base and J by 4 bases. CDR3 sequence: CASSLGTGGAYEQYF. The CDR3 nucleotides read TGTGCCAGCAGCTTAGGGACAGGGGGCGCGTACGAGCAGTACTTC.

The rearrangement links TRBV9 to TRBJ2-4; 9 bases fit TRBD2. The CDR3 sequence is 17 residues long. CDR1 and CDR2 (germline): SGDLS, YYNGEE. Trimming took 0 bases from V and 2 from J; bases not matched to a gene: 6. CDR3 in amino acids: CASSVGGSGGSKNIQYF. The CDR3 region has the DNA TGTGCCAGCAGCGTAGGGGGTAGCGGGGGTTCCAAAAACATTCAGTACTTC.

This chain links TRBV29-1 with TRBJ2-2; 7 bases agree with TRBD2. CDR1 is SQVTM, CDR2 ANQGSEA, per germline. The CDR3 is 14 amino acids. V lost 5 bases, J lost 0 bases, and 3 bases stayed unmatched. CDR3 sequence (DNA): TGCAGCGTTTTGAGCGGGACGAACACCGGGGAGCTGTTTTTT. The encoded protein is CSVLSGTNTGELFF.

This clone was seen a handful of times. The J gene is TRBJ1-2, the V gene TRBV10-3, with D perhaps TRBD1 (6 bases). Trimming took off 4 bases at V and 4 bases at J, with 13 bases between the two ends. Per the germline V gene, CDR1 is ENHRY and CDR2 is SYGVKD. The CDR3 is 14 amino acids. Here the CDR3 reads CAISVNPGVYGYTF. CDR3 nucleotide sequence: TGTGCCATCAGTGTGAATCCAGGGGTCTATGGCTACACCTTC.

The CDR3 region is CASSEGARSPLHF. The DNA of the CDR3 is TGTGCCAGTAGTGAGGGGGCAAGGTCACCCCTCCACTTT. The genes are TRBV19 and TRBJ1-6; 7 nucleotides align to TRBD1. The CDR3 is 13 residues long. In germline, CDR1 is LNHDA, CDR2 SQIVND (reference sequence). V dropped 5 bases and J dropped 10; count of bases not matched to a gene: 5.

V is TRBV11-2 and J is TRBJ1-4, with 7 bases identical to TRBD1. J was trimmed by 3 bases and V by 3 bases; bases with no gene match: 10. Germline lookup yields CDR1 SGHAT and CDR2 FQNNGV. This CDR3 contains 17 residues. As DNA, the CDR3 is TGTGCCAGCAGCTTTCGGCAGGGGGAACAAGCTAATGAAAAACTGTTTTTT. Translating it yields CASSFRQGEQANEKLFF.

This clone was seen a few times. This chain uses TRBV28 with TRBJ1-5, with D uncertain. CDR1 is MDHEN, CDR2 SYDVKM, per germline. This CDR3 is 15 amino acids long. V was clipped by 6 bases and J by 0 bases, with 12 bases between them. The CDR3 reads CASSKLLGSNQPQHF. As DNA, the CDR3 is TGTGCCAGCAGCAAACTTCTAGGTAGCAATCAGCCCCAGCATTTT.

The chain combines TRBV5-6 with TRBJ2-2, with D maybe TRBD1 (5 bases). V was shortened by 6 bases and J by 4 bases, with 16 bases between the two germline ends. There are 15 residues in the CDR3. Per the germline V gene, CDR1 is SGHDT and CDR2 is YYEEEE. The CDR3 sequence: CASTPIDSSTGELFF. Written as DNA, the CDR3 is TGTGCCAGCACCCCTATCGACAGCTCCACCGGGGAGCTGTTTTTT. Supplemented by reference TRBV5-6 and TRBJ2-2, the full variable domain reads DAGVTQSPTHLIKTRGQQVTLRCSPKSGHDTVSWYQQALGQGPQFIFQYYEEEERQRGNFPDRFSGHQFPNYSSELNVNALLLGDSALYLCASTPIDSSTGELFFGEGSRLTVL.

The chain couples TRBV5-1 to TRBJ2-7; D may be TRBD1 (5 bases). The CDR3 contains 14 residues. Trimming removed 2 bases at V and 4 bases at J, with 13 bases between. CDR1 is SGHRS, CDR2 YFSETQ, per germline. The CDR3 nucleotides are TGCGCCAGCAGCTTTTCTCCCAGGGCGTACGAGCAGTACTTC. Its protein is CASSFSPRAYEQYF.